A selection of T cell receptor beta chains follows, all from one sample in a study of blood T cell repertoires in COVID-19. Here immunoSEQ multiplex PCR was the method, and the copy in TCRdb shows in-frame clones only, minus some. The sample lists 200,000 to 250,000 clones, around 83% occurring once. Sequencing was carried out using peripheral blood. The receptors shown here come from a woman older than 75 with COVID-19, enrolled during active disease. Both conserved end residues are part of each CDR3. The D gene is left open where the match is weak. Expanded clones are given a class, and other clones once, few, many or no size at all.

J gene: TRBJ1-3
clone size: NA
D gene: NA
V gene: TRBV30
CDR3 DNA: TGTGCCTGGAGTGTAGTACAGTTGGCGGGCTCTGGAAACACCATATATTTT
CDR3 protein: CAWSVVQLAGSGNTIYF

J gene: TRBJ2-1
clone size: NA
D gene: NA
V gene: TRBV30
CDR3 DNA: TGTGCCTGGAGTGTATCCAACAATGAGCAGTTCTTC
CDR3 protein: CAWSVSNNEQFF

J gene: TRBJ2-7
clone size: NA
D gene: TRBD1
V gene: TRBV11-2
CDR3 DNA: TGTGCCAGCAGCGCCACAGGGGTCCACGAGCAGTACTTC
CDR3 protein: CASSATGVHEQYF

J gene: TRBJ1-2
clone size: once
D gene: NA
V gene: TRBV7-3
CDR3 DNA: TGTGCCAGCAGCCTCCCCGGGGGGGGGCAGGGAAGTGGCTACACCTTC
CDR3 protein: CASSLPGGGQGSGYTF

J gene: TRBJ2-2
clone size: NA
D gene: NA
V gene: TRBV11-2
CDR3 DNA: TGTGCCAGCAGCCGCACCGGGACACCAAACACCGGGGAGCTGTTTTTT
CDR3 protein: CASSRTGTPNTGELFF

J gene: TRBJ1-2
clone size: NA
D gene: NA
V gene: TRBV29-1
CDR3 DNA: TGCAGCGTTGATCGACAGGTGAGATCATCTGGCTACACCTTC
CDR3 protein: CSVDRQVRSSGYTF

J gene: TRBJ2-7
clone size: once
D gene: NA
V gene: TRBV24-1
CDR3 DNA: TGTGCCCCGCGCATCCCCTACGAGCAGTACTTC
CDR3 protein: CAPRIPYEQYF

J gene: TRBJ1-6
clone size: NA
D gene: TRBD1
V gene: TRBV4-2
CDR3 DNA: TGTGCCAGCAGCCAAGATCAACAGGGGTCAGTCGTGCATTCACCCCTCCACTTT
CDR3 protein: CASSQDQQGSVVHSPLHF

J gene: TRBJ2-1
clone size: NA
D gene: NA
V gene: TRBV13
CDR3 DNA: TGTGCCAGCAGCTTAGGGACAGTCTACAATGAGCAGTTCTTC
CDR3 protein: CASSLGTVYNEQFF

J gene: TRBJ1-2
clone size: once
D gene: NA
V gene: TRBV5-1
CDR3 DNA: TGCGCCAGCAGCTTGGATACAGGGCAAGTGGACTATGGCTACACCTTC
CDR3 protein: CASSLDTGQVDYGYTF

J gene: TRBJ1-3
clone size: NA
D gene: TRBD1
V gene: TRBV5-4
CDR3 DNA: TGTGCCAGCAGCTCCGGACAGGGAAAGAAGAGCTCTGGAAACACCATATATTTT
CDR3 protein: CASSSGQGKKSSGNTIYF

J gene: TRBJ1-1
clone size: NA
D gene: TRBD1
V gene: TRBV30
CDR3 DNA: TGTGCCTGGAGTGTATCTAGGGGGCTAAGGACTGAAGCTTTCTTT
CDR3 protein: CAWSVSRGLRTEAFF

J gene: TRBJ2-1
clone size: NA
D gene: NA
V gene: TRBV5-1
CDR3 DNA: TGCGCCAGCAGCTTCGCGGGGGCCCAGGGCAATGAGCAGTTCTTC
CDR3 protein: CASSFAGAQGNEQFF

J gene: TRBJ1-6
clone size: NA
D gene: NA
V gene: TRBV6-5
CDR3 DNA: TGTGCCAGCAGTTCGTCGGGATTTGCTGATTCACCCCTCCACTTT
CDR3 protein: CASSSSGFADSPLHF

J gene: TRBJ2-3
clone size: NA
D gene: NA
V gene: TRBV24-1
CDR3 DNA: TGTGCCACCAGTGATGTCGCTAGCTGGGCTACGCAGTATTTT
CDR3 protein: CATSDVASWATQYF

J gene: TRBJ2-7
clone size: few
D gene: TRBD2
V gene: TRBV3-1/TRBV3-2
CDR3 DNA: TGTGCCAGCAGCCAAGACTGGGTTAGCGGGAGATCCTACGAGCAGTACTTC
CDR3 protein: CASSQDWVSGRSYEQYF

J gene: TRBJ2-2
clone size: NA
D gene: NA
V gene: TRBV11-2
CDR3 DNA: TGTGCCAGCAGCTCGGGGGGCCGGGGGGCTACCGGGGAGCTGTTTTTT
CDR3 protein: CASSSGGRGATGELFF

J gene: TRBJ2-7
clone size: NA
D gene: NA
V gene: TRBV6-1
CDR3 DNA: TGTGCCAGCAGTGAAAGGGGCAGGGGAAGGGACGAGCAGTACTTC
CDR3 protein: CASSERGRGRDEQYF

J gene: TRBJ1-6
clone size: once
D gene: TRBD1
V gene: TRBV7-2
CDR3 DNA: TGTGCCAGCAGCTTCAGGACAGGGTCGGGTTCACCCCTCCACTTT
CDR3 protein: CASSFRTGSGSPLHF

J gene: TRBJ1-1
clone size: NA
D gene: NA
V gene: TRBV3-1/TRBV3-2
CDR3 DNA: TGTGCCAGCAGCCGCGTCGGGAAGATGAACACTGAAGCTTTCTTT
CDR3 protein: CASSRVGKMNTEAFF

J gene: TRBJ2-6
clone size: NA
D gene: NA
V gene: TRBV27
CDR3 DNA: TGTGCCAGCAGTTTATCCAGGACTTGGGGGGCCAACGTCCTGACTTTC
CDR3 protein: CASSLSRTWGANVLTF

J gene: TRBJ1-3
clone size: NA
D gene: NA
V gene: TRBV7-3
CDR3 DNA: TGTGCCAGCAACCCGTCTGGCCCTCCTGGAAACACCATATATTTT
CDR3 protein: CASNPSGPPGNTIYF

J gene: TRBJ2-1
clone size: NA
D gene: TRBD2
V gene: TRBV28
CDR3 DNA: TGTGCCAGCAGTCCCGGACTAGCGGGAGGGAATGAGCAGTTCTTC
CDR3 protein: CASSPGLAGGNEQFF

J gene: TRBJ2-3
clone size: few
D gene: NA
V gene: TRBV2
CDR3 DNA: TGTGCCAGCAGAGGACTCGCTCCTCCCACAGATACGCAGTATTTT
CDR3 protein: CASRGLAPPTDTQYF

J gene: TRBJ2-2
clone size: NA
D gene: NA
V gene: TRBV4-1
CDR3 DNA: TGCGCCAGCAGCCCCCAGGGGACATTAACCACCGGGGAGCTGTTTTTT
CDR3 protein: CASSPQGTLTTGELFF

J gene: TRBJ1-1
clone size: NA
D gene: TRBD1
V gene: TRBV5-1
CDR3 DNA: TGCGCCAGCAGCGCGGTGCCGACAGGGGGGAGCACTGAAGCTTTCTTT
CDR3 protein: CASSAVPTGGSTEAFF

J gene: TRBJ2-3
clone size: NA
D gene: NA
V gene: TRBV18
CDR3 DNA: TGTGCCAGCTCACCACCGGGGAGGAGCACAGATACGCAGTATTTT
CDR3 protein: CASSPPGRSTDTQYF

J gene: TRBJ1-2
clone size: once
D gene: NA
V gene: TRBV2
CDR3 DNA: TGTGCCAGCACCATTCTAAGTGGCTACACCTTC
CDR3 protein: CASTILSGYTF

J gene: TRBJ2-1
clone size: NA
D gene: TRBD2
V gene: TRBV7-6
CDR3 DNA: TGTGCCAGCAGCTCTCCCCTAGCGGGGCGCTTCAATGAGCAGTTCTTC
CDR3 protein: CASSSPLAGRFNEQFF

J gene: TRBJ2-1
clone size: NA
D gene: NA
V gene: TRBV2
CDR3 DNA: TGTGCCAGCAGGGAGGCGGCACCTTACAATGAGCAGTTCTTC
CDR3 protein: CASREAAPYNEQFF

J gene: TRBJ1-1
clone size: NA
D gene: NA
V gene: TRBV6-5
CDR3 DNA: TGTGCCAGCAGTTACGGTAACTCTGAAGCTTTCTTT
CDR3 protein: CASSYGNSEAFF

J gene: TRBJ2-1
clone size: NA
D gene: TRBD1
V gene: TRBV5-1
CDR3 DNA: TGCGCCAGCAGCTTGATCCCCTTAACCGGGACAGGCGGTGAGCAGTTCTTC
CDR3 protein: CASSLIPLTGTGGEQFF

J gene: TRBJ2-7
clone size: NA
D gene: NA
V gene: TRBV20-1
CDR3 DNA: TGCAGTGCTGAACTGACCTACGAGCAGTACTTC
CDR3 protein: CSAELTYEQYF

J gene: TRBJ2-1
clone size: NA
D gene: NA
V gene: TRBV5-1
CDR3 DNA: TGCGCCAGCCGGACTTCCACTGAGCAGTTCTTC
CDR3 protein: CASRTSTEQFF

J gene: TRBJ1-1
clone size: NA
D gene: TRBD1
V gene: TRBV30
CDR3 DNA: TGTGCCTGGAGTGTAAGGGACAGGTGGGGGGCTGAAGCTTTCTTT
CDR3 protein: CAWSVRDRWGAEAFF

J gene: TRBJ1-1
clone size: NA
D gene: TRBD1
V gene: TRBV11-2
CDR3 DNA: TGTGCCAGCAGCACGTCGACAGGGAGTTTCACTGAAGCTTTCTTT
CDR3 protein: CASSTSTGSFTEAFF

J gene: TRBJ2-3
clone size: NA
D gene: TRBD2
V gene: TRBV7-2
CDR3 DNA: TGTGCCAGCAGCTTAGACGTAGCGGGAGGCACAGATACGCAGTATTTT
CDR3 protein: CASSLDVAGGTDTQYF

J gene: TRBJ2-3
clone size: NA
D gene: TRBD2
V gene: TRBV3-1/TRBV3-2
CDR3 DNA: TGTGCCAGCAGCCAATGGACTAGCGGGGGAGTAGATACGCAGTATTTT
CDR3 protein: CASSQWTSGGVDTQYF

J gene: TRBJ1-5
clone size: few
D gene: NA
V gene: TRBV2
CDR3 DNA: TGTGCCAGCAGTGATGAGACAGGCAATCAGCCCCAGCATTTT
CDR3 protein: CASSDETGNQPQHF

J gene: TRBJ2-4
clone size: NA
D gene: NA
V gene: TRBV23-1
CDR3 DNA: TGCGCCAGCAGTCAATCGGACACCGCCAAAAACATTCAGTACTTC
CDR3 protein: CASSQSDTAKNIQYF

J gene: TRBJ2-7
clone size: NA
D gene: TRBD1
V gene: TRBV5-1
CDR3 DNA: TGCGCCAGCACGCCGGGGACAGGTGAGGGTAGGGAGCAGTACTTC
CDR3 protein: CASTPGTGEGREQYF

J gene: TRBJ2-7
clone size: once
D gene: NA
V gene: TRBV11-2
CDR3 DNA: TGTGCCAGCAGCTCCCGGACTGGAAGCTACGAGCAGTACTTC
CDR3 protein: CASSSRTGSYEQYF

J gene: TRBJ1-1
clone size: NA
D gene: NA
V gene: TRBV30
CDR3 DNA: TGTGCCTGGATGGTGGGGGGTTCGAGCACTGAAGCTTTCTTT
CDR3 protein: CAWMVGGSSTEAFF

J gene: TRBJ2-1
clone size: NA
D gene: TRBD2
V gene: TRBV4-1
CDR3 DNA: TGCGCCAGCAGCCAAGAAGGAGCGGGGGCCTACAATGAGCAGTTCTTC
CDR3 protein: CASSQEGAGAYNEQFF

J gene: TRBJ2-3
clone size: NA
D gene: TRBD2
V gene: TRBV24-1
CDR3 DNA: TGTGCCACCGGCGAGGGGCGGGAGAGGGCAGATACGCAGTATTTT
CDR3 protein: CATGEGRERADTQYF

J gene: TRBJ2-7
clone size: once
D gene: TRBD2
V gene: TRBV5-1
CDR3 DNA: TGCGCCAGCAGCTTGTCCCCACCGGGACTAGCGGGGACCTACGAGCAGTACTTC
CDR3 protein: CASSLSPPGLAGTYEQYF

J gene: TRBJ2-2
clone size: NA
D gene: NA
V gene: TRBV15
CDR3 DNA: TGTGCCACCAGCAGAGATCCCAGGGCTAAAGGCGGGGAGCTGTTTTTT
CDR3 protein: CATSRDPRAKGGELFF

J gene: TRBJ1-5
clone size: NA
D gene: NA
V gene: TRBV2
CDR3 DNA: TGTGCCAGCGCCAGGTCAAGCCCTCAGCCCCAGCATTTT
CDR3 protein: CASARSSPQPQHF

J gene: TRBJ2-7
clone size: NA
D gene: NA
V gene: TRBV15
CDR3 DNA: TGTGCCACCAGCAGAGGTGGGACTTCCTACGAGCAGTACTTC
CDR3 protein: CATSRGGTSYEQYF

J gene: TRBJ2-5
clone size: NA
D gene: NA
V gene: TRBV30
CDR3 DNA: TGTGCCTGGAGTGTAGGAGCGGTCGTGACCCAGTACTTC
CDR3 protein: CAWSVGAVVTQYF

J gene: TRBJ1-6
clone size: many
D gene: NA
V gene: TRBV30
CDR3 DNA: TGTGCCTATAAACAGGAGACCTATAATTCACCCCTCCACTTT
CDR3 protein: CAYKQETYNSPLHF

J gene: TRBJ1-3
clone size: NA
D gene: NA
V gene: TRBV7-2
CDR3 DNA: TGTGCCAGCAGCTTAAGGGGTCTCTCTGGAAACACCATATATTTT
CDR3 protein: CASSLRGLSGNTIYF

J gene: TRBJ2-3
clone size: NA
D gene: TRBD2
V gene: TRBV7-2
CDR3 DNA: TGTGCCAGCAGCTTAGGGGCGGGAGGAAGAGATACGCAGTATTTT
CDR3 protein: CASSLGAGGRDTQYF

J gene: TRBJ2-3
clone size: once
D gene: NA
V gene: TRBV7-9
CDR3 DNA: TGTGCCAGCAGCCCAAGAGCAGGTCCAGATACGCAGTATTTT
CDR3 protein: CASSPRAGPDTQYF